This note documents a single TCR beta chain sequence. As handled by the study authors: For nucleated cells, counts were estimated from reference gene primer amplification. The assay was immunoSEQ multiplex PCR, and TCRdb's table has in-frame clones only and misses some. That table supplies the V and J calls and clone size; D and trimming were determined from the DNA. This sample carries roughly 99,000 clones, around 88% of them seen once, and the ten largest clones take 6.8%. These data originate in a study of blood T cell repertoires in COVID-19. About the study: Donors in the United States, Italy and Spain gave samples during acute or convalescent COVID-19. T cells, B-cell-depleted T cells, or PBMCs provided the cDNA or gDNA that served as material.

V shed 4 bases and J 5 bases; nucleotides not matched to a gene: 4. The CDR3 totals 14 residues. The germline gives CDR1 MNHEY, CDR2 SVGAGI. The chain recombines TRBV6-5 with TRBJ2-1, with 8 bases that match TRBD1. This TCR was recovered from a man over 45 with active or convalescent COVID-19. Sequencing was performed on peripheral blood. CDR3 coding DNA: TGTGCCAGCAGTTCCCGGGACAGGCACAATGAGCAGTTCTTC. Translated: CASSSRDRHNEQFF.